The source of this TCR beta chain is a study of cytomegalovirus exposure and HLA in healthy donors. Study-wide findings and caveats: Roughly even sequencing depth across donors was the assumption behind the presence/absence analyses.

Concerning this clone: Its antigen is still unknown.

The ends were cut back, 2 bases at V and 7 bases at J, with 9 bases in the middle. The CDR3 runs 13 residues. Germline V gene lookup returns CDR1 MNHEY and CDR2 SMNVEV (reference sequence). Both 60 Vbeta primers and 13 Jbeta primers went into the PCR. Produced via immunoSEQ multiplex PCR; TCRdb's table is partial and in-frame only. The repertoire table contains roughly 140,000 clones. The rearrangement joins TRBV27 to TRBJ2-1; a possible D gene is TRBD2 (6 bases). The sequenced sample consisted of PBMCs. The sequence derives from a male donor in good health and CMV-seronegative. CDR3 protein: CASSLGGANEQFF. In DNA, the CDR3 is TGTGCCAGCAGTTTAGGAGGGGCAAATGAGCAGTTCTTC.